The sequence of this T cell receptor beta chain was determined in a study of shared clonotypes between healthy human individuals. Whole-study context: Aged 18 to 49, the donors were two women and a few men. The study used three CD4 naive, three CD4 memory, two CD8 naive and one CD8 memory plate per donor.

The assay was run at deep level. Generated by immunoSEQ multiplex PCR, the TCRdb table keeps only in-frame clones and is missing some. The sample lists roughly 1,800,000 clones, approximately 94% occurring once. Positively selected for CCR7, the CD45RO-negative cells used as naive CD8 cells excluded terminally differentiated effector memory CD45RA+ cells. Within Nashville, Tennessee resided all donors, each a Caucasian adult. Concerning this clone itself: It is unclear where the CDR3 begins or ends on the DNA, so no DNA is shown, and the CDR3 is as TCRdb lists it.

Specimen: naive CD8+ T cells sorted from blood. This sequence originates from a young man in good health.

The CDR3 spells CAVGPGGNYGYTF. The rearrangement links TRBV14 to TRBJ1-2. Germline CDR1 and CDR2: SGHDN and FVKESK. The CDR3 numbers 13 amino acids, ends counted.